This T cell receptor beta chain was documented in a study of blood T cells in healthy people across ages. Study background: Roughly one uniquely barcoded beta molecule per two T cells was captured. Study outcomes and limitations: Comparison with aged donors showed that long-lived donors had more naive CD4+ cells and higher diversity.

The germline V and J ends were trimmed by 3 bases and 3 bases, with 11 bases remaining between them. The length of the CDR3 is 15 residues. Germline values: CDR1 MDHEN, CDR2 SYDVKM. A J-beta primer mix and a sample-barcoded 5' primer were used in a second PCR of roughly 6 to 12 cycles. CDR3-containing paired-end reads numbered at least 2.5 million in each sample. A single record per CDR3 protein comes from TCRdb applying MiXCR to the 5' RACE reads. The table has 600,000 to 1,000,000 distinct CDR3 sequences, 20% to 25% seen once. As for this clonotype: Its matching antigen is unknown.

These data were also reused for a study on T cells of mothers and their children.

V is TRBV28 and J is TRBJ2-2; a weak D match, TRBD2 (6 bases). The TCR comes from a boy aged 5-17 years in good health. Sequences were obtained from blood. In DNA, the CDR3 is TGTGCCAGCAGTTTGGTTCGGAGGGACACCGGGGAGCTGTTTTTT. Protein: CASSLVRRDTGELFF.